Listed below are T cell receptor beta chains from one sample, sequenced in a study of blood T cell repertoires in COVID-19. The data were produced by immunoSEQ multiplex PCR, yet TCRdb's version contains in-frame clones alone and is incomplete. The sample includes under 200,000 clones, roughly 80% of them seen just once. Sample: peripheral blood. These receptors originate from a human donor with acute or convalescent COVID-19. The donor label of this sample is uncertain. Each CDR3 is given without its conserved first and last residue. Part of the rows lack a size; the others show once, few, many or a class for expanded clones.

cdr3_length,v_call,clone_size,cdr3_aa
11,TRBV12-3/TRBV12-4,-,ASSTGENQPQH
13,TRBV19,once,ASSTGRANTGELF
13,TRBV30,-,AWNRGSSYNSPLH
13,TRBV11-1,-,ASSFPGQGFEGYT
11,TRBV30,once,AWGTGGDYGYT
10,TRBV10-3,-,PNRGSGNTIY
12,TRBV6-5,-,ASSLGPVSYEQY
13,TRBV7-3,few,ASTLAGGRGDTQY
15,TRBV7-2,-,ASSLVALAGNTGELF
14,TRBV6-1,-,ASSGQAFDSNQPQH
12,TRBV19,-,ASSRREGTTEAF
12,TRBV14,few,ASSLDRGTGGYT
14,TRBV7-2,-,ASSAGLAGPVNEQF
14,TRBV5-1,-,ASSLSGAGGYNEQF
15,TRBV7-9,-,ASSSTGTGISNYGYT
12,TRBV29-1,-,SVDQGGSYNEQF
12,TRBV28,-,ASSSPGQIYGYT
14,TRBV18,-,ASSLTGITSTDTQY
13,TRBV5-4,once,ASSVGLAGVDTQY
13,TRBV27,-,ASSLSTGQDQPQH
10,TRBV5-6,once,ASSLIRGEQF
10,TRBV28,-,ASSLELAKQF
12,TRBV6-5,-,ASSYSAVDTEAF
14,TRBV9,-,ASSVGWGQGAEKLF
14,TRBV5-5,few,ASSQGLAGFSDIQY
13,TRBV21-1,once,ASSKEAVSYNEQF
12,TRBV7-2,-,ASSFSGSSYEQY
15,TRBV11-3,few,ASSLVYRSGNTGELF
13,TRBV18,-,ASSPTGAGGNTIY
13,TRBV2,-,ASSFFPGLPNEQY
14,TRBV18,-,ASSPPSTGWNTEAF
15,TRBV6-1,-,ASSETEYFRLVWTQY
15,TRBV7-9,few,ASSNRTATSSGNTIY
12,TRBV6-5,-,ASSTSYLFPEQY
13,TRBV5-1,few,ASSLEAGASGELF
12,TRBV6-1,-,ASSEGSRGLGYT
11,TRBV19,once,ASSDYSNQPQH
10,TRBV6-5,-,ATETEDYGYT
13,TRBV10-3,few,AISEGLAGYNEQF
15,TRBV27,-,ASSSLGGTGPLYEQY
13,TRBV4-1,once,ASSQEQGRDTEAF
12,TRBV2,-,ASSQGAVDTEAF
14,TRBV28,-,ASRPRDRGRNTEAF
12,TRBV2,-,ASSGRRGETEAF
16,TRBV3-1/TRBV3-2,-,ASSQAWDRGRGFTEAF
13,TRBV18,-,ASSPWTDSNQPQH
12,TRBV7-3,once,ASSSQAQNTEAF
12,TRBV11-2,-,ASSFSTSTDTQY
11,TRBV15,-,ATSIRQGYEQY
13,TRBV5-5,-,ASSLIGKGSTEAF
13,TRBV28,-,ASSPASGFTDTQY
12,TRBV9,-,ASSRTGVWTEAF
11,TRBV30,-,AWGSFSGNTIY